Shown below are 18 T cell receptor beta chains from a single sample sequenced in a study of beta chain features in type 1 diabetes. Expressed TCRB transcripts were sequenced because the entire RNA isolate underwent reverse transcription. Sequencing was performed with immunoSEQ multiplex PCR; in TCRdb, only in-frame clones are kept and a portion is missing. The repertoire has 350,000 to 450,000 clones, around 12% of them found once; the top ten carry 0.0085% to 0.012%. Whole-study results and caveats: Type 1 diabetes patients showed a moderate but significant shortening of TCRB CDR3s in all four CD4+ subsets.

These receptors' targets are unknown. The specimen was naive CD4+ T cells from blood. The receptor set was obtained from a woman under 30 with type 1 diabetes.

The chain has TRBV5-4 and TRBJ2-7, with D unresolved. Germline CDR1 SGHNT, CDR2 YYREEE (reference sequence). CDR3 length: 13 residues. The germline V and J ends were trimmed by 4 bases and 1 base, with 9 bases remaining between them. CDR3 amino acids: CASSVRLSYEQYF. CDR3 nucleotide sequence: TGTGCCAGCAGCGTCAGGCTTTCCTACGAGCAGTACTTC. The entire variable domain, with the rest obtained from reference TRBV5-4 and TRBJ2-7, is as follows: ETGVTQSPTHLIKTRGQQVTLRCSSQSGHNTVSWYQQALGQGPQFIFQYYREEENGRGNFPPRFSGLQFPNYSSELNVNALELDDSALYLCASSVRLSYEQYFGPGTRLTVT.

This clone was observed a few times. V gene TRBV7-2 combines with J gene TRBJ2-7; 8 nucleotides agree with TRBD1. The trim removed 8 bases at V and 2 bases at J, leaving 5 bases unmatched. The CDR3 has 13 amino acids. The germline V gene encodes CDR1 SGHTA and CDR2 FQGNSA. CDR3 region: CASRRTGTYEQYF. DNA of the CDR3: TGTGCCAGCCGACGGACAGGGACCTACGAGCAGTACTTC.

In this sample, this clone turned up a few times. This sequence joins TRBV11-2 and TRBJ2-7; 8 nucleotides align to TRBD1. Germline V gives CDR1 SGHAT, CDR2 FQNNGV. The J segment lost 0 bases and the V segment lost 5 bases, leaving 9 bases of the junction unmatched. This CDR3 contains 16 residues. The CDR3 spells CASSPRTGSFSYEQYF. In DNA form, the CDR3 reads TGTGCCAGCAGCCCCCGGACAGGGAGTTTCTCCTACGAGCAGTACTTC.

A few counts support this clone. J is TRBJ1-2 and V is TRBV30; unclear D gene. This CDR3 has 11 residues. Trimming left V 0 bases short and J 8 bases short, with 7 bases between. Per germline, CDR1 GTSNPN and CDR2 SVGIG (reference sequence). The CDR3: CAWSVLSGYTF. As DNA, the CDR3 is TGTGCCTGGAGTGTACTCTCGGGCTACACCTTC.

As concerns this clone: Other nucleotide sequences in the sample specify the same CDR3. The chain combines TRBV15 with TRBJ2-5, with a possible D match to TRBD1 (5 bases). Germline values: CDR1 LNHNV, CDR2 YYDKDF (reference sequence). The CDR3 consists of 15 residues. The germline V and J ends were trimmed by 0 bases and 1 base, with 9 bases remaining between them. Here the CDR3 DNA reads TGTGCCACCAGCAGAGATAGGGGTACCCAAGAGACCCAGTACTTC. This codes for CATSRDRGTQETQYF.

The chain combines TRBV7-9 with TRBJ1-4; 8 nucleotides agree with TRBD1. CDR3 size: 15 residues. Trimming removed 5 bases from V and 8 bases from J; junction bases left unmatched: 10. Per the germline V gene, CDR1 is SEHNR and CDR2 is FQNEAQ (reference sequence). The DNA of the CDR3 is TGTGCCAGCAGCCCAGGGGACAGGAGGGGCGAAAAACTGTTTTTT. Its translation: CASSPGDRRGEKLFF.

This clone was detected a few times. V and J are TRBV7-2 and TRBJ2-7, with 8 positions matching TRBD1. Germline lookup yields CDR1 SGHTA and CDR2 FQGNSA. The CDR3 is made up of 14 amino acids. The J segment lost 5 bases and the V segment lost 5 bases, leaving 8 bases of the junction unmatched. The CDR3 nucleotides read TGTGCCAGCAGCCTCGGACAGGGATGGCACGAGCAGTACTTC. Its translation is CASSLGQGWHEQYF.

This clone was observed a handful of times. This chain uses TRBV14 with TRBJ2-1, with TRBD2 identical over 7 bases. With 6 bases clipped from V and 0 bases from J, the junction kept 5 bases outside the gene matches. CDR1 and CDR2 from the germline V gene are SGHDN and FVKESK. The CDR3 has 15 amino acids. The CDR3 nucleotides read TGTGCCAGCAGGCCAGCGGGGAGCTCCTACAATGAGCAGTTCTTC. It translates to CASRPAGSSYNEQFF.

The chain combines TRBV9 with TRBJ2-7, with D possibly matching TRBD1 (6 bases). V lost 4 bases and J lost 5, with 22 bases in between. Germline CDR1 reads SGDLS; CDR2 reads YYNGEE. This CDR3 comprises 16 residues. CDR3 nucleotides: TGTGCCAGCAGCCACACTTACAGAACAGGGTCCAACGAGCAGTACTTC. Protein product: CASSHTYRTGSNEQYF.

This clone has only a few counts. The chain links TRBV7-2 to TRBJ2-7, with 11 nucleotides matching TRBD2. CDR3 length: 16 amino acids. V trimming: 0 bases; J trimming: 3 bases; junction bases outside the gene matches: 4. Per the germline V gene, CDR1 is SGHTA and CDR2 is FQGNSA. The CDR3 spells CASSLALAGGNYEQYF. The CDR3 DNA sequence: TGTGCCAGCAGCTTAGCCCTAGCGGGGGGTAACTACGAGCAGTACTTC.

The CDR3 is CASSFIGDGKNIQYF. The DNA for the CDR3 is TGCGCCAGCAGCTTCATAGGGGATGGCAAAAACATTCAGTACTTC. The genes are TRBV5-1 and TRBJ2-4; tentative D call: TRBD1 (5 bases). Germline values: CDR1 SGHRS, CDR2 YFSETQ. V lost 2 bases and J 3 bases, leaving 12 bases between the germline ends. The CDR3 is made up of 15 amino acids.

The J gene is TRBJ2-7, the V gene TRBV9; TRBD1 is a possible D gene (5 bases). Germline loops: CDR1 SGDLS, CDR2 YYNGEE. Trimming took off 4 bases at V and 7 bases at J, with 12 bases between the two ends. The CDR3 is 12 residues long. The CDR3 sequence is CASSPPQGEQYF. Here the CDR3 DNA reads TGTGCCAGCAGCCCGCCGCAGGGAGAGCAGTACTTC.

Only a few counts were recorded for this clone. An end of the junction differs from the germline gene, which may be a read error. The rearrangement uses TRBV2 and TRBJ1-2; D remains ambiguous. The germline gives CDR1 SNHLY, CDR2 FYNNEI. This CDR3 region has 10 residues. Here the CDR3 reads CASSEVGYTF. The CDR3 DNA follows: TGTGCCAGCAGCGAAGTAGGCTACACCTTC.

V and J are TRBV6-4 and TRBJ2-2; maybe TRBD1 (6 bases). The CDR3 loop spans 16 amino acids. From germline, CDR1 is MRHNA and CDR2 SNTAGT. Trimming shortened V by 6 bases and J by 2 bases, and 16 bases separated the two germline ends. CDR3 protein: CASSANRDINTGELFF. Written as DNA, the CDR3 is TGTGCCAGCAGCGCGAACCGGGACATTAACACCGGGGAGCTGTTTTTT.

The table lists this clone with a count of one. This sequence joins TRBV7-6 and TRBJ2-5; 10 bases align to TRBD2. CDR3 length: 16 amino acids. In germline, CDR1 is SGHVS, CDR2 FNYEAQ. V lost 5 bases to trimming and J lost 5 bases; unmatched junction nucleotides: 11. CDR3 coding DNA: TGTGCCAGCAGCCCGCGGAGCGGGGGGGCTGGGGAGACCCAGTACTTC. Amino acid sequence: CASSPRSGGAGETQYF.

V is TRBV7-3 and J is TRBJ2-2; 10 nucleotides line up with TRBD2. Germline V CDR1 and CDR2: SGHTA, FQGTGA. V was pared by 5 bases and J by 7 bases, with 10 bases of the junction left unmatched. This CDR3 spans 16 amino acids. The CDR3 loop is CASSMASGGRGGELFF. CDR3 nucleotide sequence: TGTGCCAGCAGCATGGCTAGCGGGGGCCGCGGCGGGGAGCTGTTTTTT. Full variable domain (missing parts from reference TRBV7-3 and TRBJ2-2): GAGVSQTPSNKVTEKGKYVELRCDPISGHTALYWYRQSLGQGPEFLIYFQGTGAADDSGLPNDRFFAVRPEGSVSTLKIQRTERGDSAVYLCASSMASGGRGGELFFGEGSRLTVL.

This clone occurred once. The chain combines TRBV7-2 with TRBJ1-3; the D is unclear. The V and J ends lost 5 bases and 0 bases respectively, with 14 bases between them. This CDR3 comprises 16 residues. Germline lookup yields CDR1 SGHTA and CDR2 FQGNSA. This chain's CDR3 is CASSPRVGSSGNTIYF. The DNA for the CDR3 is TGTGCCAGCAGCCCGAGGGTTGGAAGCTCTGGAAACACCATATATTTT.

This clone was counted between two and nine times. This chain joins TRBV4-3 and TRBJ2-7; TRBD1 agrees at 8 bases. The germline CDR1 and CDR2 sequences are LGHNA and YSLEER. CDR3 size: 18 residues. J was trimmed by 2 bases and V by 0 bases; bases with no gene match: 12. The CDR3 protein is CASSQEPTGGVQTYEQYF. The CDR3 DNA sequence: TGCGCCAGCAGCCAAGAACCTACAGGGGGTGTTCAGACCTACGAGCAGTACTTC.